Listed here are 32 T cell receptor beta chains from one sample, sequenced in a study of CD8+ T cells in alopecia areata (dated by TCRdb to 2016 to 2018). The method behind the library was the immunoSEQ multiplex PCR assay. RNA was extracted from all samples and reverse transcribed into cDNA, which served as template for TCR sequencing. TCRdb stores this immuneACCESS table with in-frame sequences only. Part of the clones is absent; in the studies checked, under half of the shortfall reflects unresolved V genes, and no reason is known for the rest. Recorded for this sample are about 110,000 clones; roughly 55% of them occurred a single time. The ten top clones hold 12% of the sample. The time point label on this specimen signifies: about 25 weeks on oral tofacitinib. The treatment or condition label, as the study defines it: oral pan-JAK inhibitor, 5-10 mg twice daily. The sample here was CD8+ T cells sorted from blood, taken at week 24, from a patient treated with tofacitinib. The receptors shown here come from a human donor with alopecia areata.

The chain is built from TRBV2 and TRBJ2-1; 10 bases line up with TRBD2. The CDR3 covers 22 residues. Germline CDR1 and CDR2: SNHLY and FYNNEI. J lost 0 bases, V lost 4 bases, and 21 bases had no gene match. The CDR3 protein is CASSGTKDTGLAPKSSYNEQFF. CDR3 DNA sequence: TGTGCCAGCAGTGGCACCAAGGACACGGGACTAGCGCCTAAGAGCTCCTACAATGAGCAGTTCTTC. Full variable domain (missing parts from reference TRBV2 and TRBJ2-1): EPEVTQTPSHQVTQMGQEVILRCVPISNHLYFYWYRQILGQKVEFLVSFYNNEISEKSEIFDDQFSVERPDGSNFTLKIRSTKLEDSAMYFCASSGTKDTGLAPKSSYNEQFFGPGTRLTVL.

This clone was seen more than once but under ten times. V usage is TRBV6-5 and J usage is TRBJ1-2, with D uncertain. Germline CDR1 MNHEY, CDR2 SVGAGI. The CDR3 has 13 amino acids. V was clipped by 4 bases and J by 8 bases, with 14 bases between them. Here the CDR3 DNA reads TGTGCCAGCAGTTCCCGAATCCTTTTCGGCTACACCTTC. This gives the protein CASSSRILFGYTF.

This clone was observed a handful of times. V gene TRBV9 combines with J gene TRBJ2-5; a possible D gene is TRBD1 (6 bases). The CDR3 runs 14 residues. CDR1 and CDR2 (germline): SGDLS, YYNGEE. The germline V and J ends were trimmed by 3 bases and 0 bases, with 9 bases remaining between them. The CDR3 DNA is TGTGCCAGCAGCGAGAGGGACAACCAAGAGACCCAGTACTTC. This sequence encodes CASSERDNQETQYF.

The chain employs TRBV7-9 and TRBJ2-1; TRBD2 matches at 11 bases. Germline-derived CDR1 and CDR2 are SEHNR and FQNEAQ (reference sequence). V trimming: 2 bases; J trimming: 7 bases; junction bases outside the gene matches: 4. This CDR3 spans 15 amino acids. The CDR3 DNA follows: TGTGCCAGCAGCTTACATCCTAGCGGGGGGAATGAGCAGTTCTTC. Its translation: CASSLHPSGGNEQFF.

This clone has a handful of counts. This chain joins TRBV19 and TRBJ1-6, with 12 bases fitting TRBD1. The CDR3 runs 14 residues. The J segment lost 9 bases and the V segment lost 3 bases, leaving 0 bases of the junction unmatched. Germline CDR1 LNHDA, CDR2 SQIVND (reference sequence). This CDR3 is CASSMGQGASPLHF. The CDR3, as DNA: TGTGCCAGTAGTATGGGACAGGGGGCTTCACCCCTCCACTTT.

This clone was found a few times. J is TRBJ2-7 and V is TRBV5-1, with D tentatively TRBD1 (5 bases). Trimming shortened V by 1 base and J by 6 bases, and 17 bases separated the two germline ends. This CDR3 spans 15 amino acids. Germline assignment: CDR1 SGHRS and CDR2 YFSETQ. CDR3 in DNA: TGCGCCAGCAGCTTGTTGGTCAGGGAATCCAGCGAGCAGTACTTC. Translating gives CASSLLVRESSEQYF.

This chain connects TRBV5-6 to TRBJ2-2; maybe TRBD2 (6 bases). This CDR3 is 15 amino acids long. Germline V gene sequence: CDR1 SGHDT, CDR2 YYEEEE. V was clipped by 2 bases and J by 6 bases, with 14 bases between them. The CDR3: CASSFSGTPAGELFF. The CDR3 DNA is TGTGCCAGCAGCTTCTCGGGGACTCCAGCCGGGGAGCTGTTTTTT.

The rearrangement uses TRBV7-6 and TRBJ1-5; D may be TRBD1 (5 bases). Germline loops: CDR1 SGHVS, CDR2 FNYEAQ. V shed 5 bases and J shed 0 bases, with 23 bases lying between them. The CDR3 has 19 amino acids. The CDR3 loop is CASSDPTVGGGNSNQPQHF. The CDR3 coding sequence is TGTGCCAGCAGCGATCCGACCGTTGGGGGGGGAAATAGCAATCAGCCCCAGCATTTT.

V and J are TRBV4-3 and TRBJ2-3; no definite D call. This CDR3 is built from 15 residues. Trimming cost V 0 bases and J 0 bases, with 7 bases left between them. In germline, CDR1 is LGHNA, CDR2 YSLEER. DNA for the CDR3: TGCGCCAGCAGCCAAGATGAGGACAGCACAGATACGCAGTATTTT. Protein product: CASSQDEDSTDTQYF.

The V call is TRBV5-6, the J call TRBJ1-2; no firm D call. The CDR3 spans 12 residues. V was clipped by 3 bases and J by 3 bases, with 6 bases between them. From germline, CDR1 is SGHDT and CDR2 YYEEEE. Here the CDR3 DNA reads TGTGCCAGCAGCTACAGCGACTATGGCTACACCTTC. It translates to CASSYSDYGYTF.

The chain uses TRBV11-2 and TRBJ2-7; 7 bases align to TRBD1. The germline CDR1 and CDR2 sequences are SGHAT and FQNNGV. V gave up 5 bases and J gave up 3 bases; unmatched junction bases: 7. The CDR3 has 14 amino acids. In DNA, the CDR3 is TGTGCCAGCAGCCCTGAGGGACAGAACTACGAGCAGTACTTC. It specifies CASSPEGQNYEQYF.

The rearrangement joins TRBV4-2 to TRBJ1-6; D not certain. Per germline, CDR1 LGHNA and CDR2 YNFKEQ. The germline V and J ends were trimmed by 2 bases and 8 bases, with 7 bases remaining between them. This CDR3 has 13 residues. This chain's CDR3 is CASSQPLDSPLHF. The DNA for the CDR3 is TGTGCCAGCAGCCAACCCCTGGATTCACCCCTCCACTTT.

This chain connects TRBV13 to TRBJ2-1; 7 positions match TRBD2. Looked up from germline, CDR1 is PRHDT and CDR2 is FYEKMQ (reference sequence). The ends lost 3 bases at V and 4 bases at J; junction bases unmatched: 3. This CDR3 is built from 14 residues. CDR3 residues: CASSFARGYNEQFF. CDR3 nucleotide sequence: TGTGCCAGCAGCTTTGCGCGGGGGTACAATGAGCAGTTCTTC.

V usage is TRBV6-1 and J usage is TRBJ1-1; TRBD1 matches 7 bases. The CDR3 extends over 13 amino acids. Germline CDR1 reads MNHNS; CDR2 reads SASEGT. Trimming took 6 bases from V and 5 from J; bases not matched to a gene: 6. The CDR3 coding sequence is TGTGCCAGCAGGGACAGGTTTTATACTGAAGCTTTCTTT. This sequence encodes CASRDRFYTEAFF.

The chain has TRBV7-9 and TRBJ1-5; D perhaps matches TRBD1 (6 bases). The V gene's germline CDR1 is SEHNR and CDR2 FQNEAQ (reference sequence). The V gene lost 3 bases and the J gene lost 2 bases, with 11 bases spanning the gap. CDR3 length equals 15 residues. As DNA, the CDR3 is TGTGCCAGCAGCTTTGAAGGGGGTGGCAATCAGCCCCAGCATTTT. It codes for CASSFEGGGNQPQHF.

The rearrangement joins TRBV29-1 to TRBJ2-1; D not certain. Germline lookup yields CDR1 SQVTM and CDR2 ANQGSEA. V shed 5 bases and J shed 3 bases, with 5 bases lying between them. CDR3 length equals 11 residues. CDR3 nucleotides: TGCAGCGTTAAGGTCTACAATGAGCAGTTCTTC. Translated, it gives CSVKVYNEQFF.

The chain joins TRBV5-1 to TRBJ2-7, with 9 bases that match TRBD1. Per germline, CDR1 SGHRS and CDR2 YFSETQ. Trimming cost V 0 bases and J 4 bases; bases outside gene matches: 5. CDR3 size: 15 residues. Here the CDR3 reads CASSLDRDRVYEQYF. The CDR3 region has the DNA TGCGCCAGCAGCTTGGACCGGGACAGGGTGTACGAGCAGTACTTC.

The CDR3 DNA reads TGTGCCAGCAGCGGACTAGCGCTCCCCTACGAGCAGTACTTC. As protein: CASSGLALPYEQYF. The rearrangement links TRBV25-1 to TRBJ2-7, with TRBD2 matching 9 bases. This CDR3 contains 14 residues. The germline CDR1 and CDR2 sequences are MGHDK and SYGVNS. V was clipped by 6 bases and J by 2 bases; unmatched bases: 5.

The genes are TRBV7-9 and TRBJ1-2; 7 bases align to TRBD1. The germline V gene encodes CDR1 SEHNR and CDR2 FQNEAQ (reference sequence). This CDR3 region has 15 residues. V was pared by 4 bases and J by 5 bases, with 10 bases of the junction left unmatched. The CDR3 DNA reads TGTGCCAGCAGCTACTCGACAGGGAGGGGTTATGGCTACACCTTC. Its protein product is CASSYSTGRGYGYTF.

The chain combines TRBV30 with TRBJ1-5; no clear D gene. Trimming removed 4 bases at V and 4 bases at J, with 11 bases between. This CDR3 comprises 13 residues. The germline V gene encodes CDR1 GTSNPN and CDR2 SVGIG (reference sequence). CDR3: CAWTTTGNQPQHF. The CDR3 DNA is TGTGCCTGGACCACTACGGGGAATCAGCCCCAGCATTTT. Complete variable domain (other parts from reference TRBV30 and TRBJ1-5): SQTIHQWPATLVQPVGSPLSLECTVEGTSNPNLYWYRQAAGRGLQLLFYSVGIGQISSEVPQNLSASRPQDRQFILSSKKLLLSDSGFYLCAWTTTGNQPQHFGDGTRLSIL.

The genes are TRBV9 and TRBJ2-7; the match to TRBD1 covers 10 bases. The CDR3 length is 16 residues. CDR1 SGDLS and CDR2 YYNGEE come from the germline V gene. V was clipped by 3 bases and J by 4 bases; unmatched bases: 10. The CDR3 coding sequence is TGTGCCAGCAGCGCTCATACCGGGACAGGGGTTTACGAGCAGTACTTC. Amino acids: CASSAHTGTGVYEQYF.

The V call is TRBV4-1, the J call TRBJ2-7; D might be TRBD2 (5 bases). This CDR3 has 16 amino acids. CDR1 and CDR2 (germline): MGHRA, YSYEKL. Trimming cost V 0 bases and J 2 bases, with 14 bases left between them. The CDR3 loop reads CASSQEADELAYEQYF. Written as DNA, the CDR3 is TGCGCCAGCAGCCAAGAGGCAGACGAACTAGCCTACGAGCAGTACTTC.

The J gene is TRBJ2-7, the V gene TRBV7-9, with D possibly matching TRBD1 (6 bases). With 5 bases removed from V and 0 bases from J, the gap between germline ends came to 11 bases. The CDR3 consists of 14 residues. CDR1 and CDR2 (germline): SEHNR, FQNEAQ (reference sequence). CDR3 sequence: CASSPWDNSYEQYF. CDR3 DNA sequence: TGTGCCAGCAGCCCTTGGGACAACTCCTACGAGCAGTACTTC. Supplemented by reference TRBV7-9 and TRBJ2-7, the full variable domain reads DTGVSQNPRHKITKRGQNVTFRCDPISEHNRLYWYRQTLGQGPEFLTYFQNEAQLEKSRLLSDRFSAERPKGSFSTLEIQRTEQGDSAMYLCASSPWDNSYEQYFGPGTRLTVT.

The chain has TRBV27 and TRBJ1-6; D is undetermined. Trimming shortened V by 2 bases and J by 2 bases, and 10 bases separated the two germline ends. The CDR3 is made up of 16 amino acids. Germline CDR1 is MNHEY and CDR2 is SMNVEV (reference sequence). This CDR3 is CASSLAMAPYNSPLHF. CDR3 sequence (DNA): TGTGCCAGCAGTTTAGCAATGGCCCCCTATAATTCACCCCTCCACTTT.

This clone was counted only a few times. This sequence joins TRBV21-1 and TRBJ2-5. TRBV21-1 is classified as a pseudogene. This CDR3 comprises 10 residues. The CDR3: CARFWETQYF. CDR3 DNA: TGTGCCAGATTTTGGGAGACCCAGTACTTC.

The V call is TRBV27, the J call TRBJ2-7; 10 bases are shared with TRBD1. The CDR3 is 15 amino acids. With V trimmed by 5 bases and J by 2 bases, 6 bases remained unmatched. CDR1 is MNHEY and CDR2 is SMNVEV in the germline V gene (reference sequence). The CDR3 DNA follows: TGTGCCAGCAGTCCATGGGGACAGGGGACCTACGAGCAGTACTTC. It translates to CASSPWGQGTYEQYF.

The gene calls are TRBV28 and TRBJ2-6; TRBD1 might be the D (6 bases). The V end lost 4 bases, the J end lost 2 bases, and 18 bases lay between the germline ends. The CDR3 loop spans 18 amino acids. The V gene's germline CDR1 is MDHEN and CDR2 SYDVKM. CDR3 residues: CASSSHRVLSPGANVLTF. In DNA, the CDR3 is TGTGCCAGCAGTTCGCACAGGGTATTATCGCCTGGGGCCAACGTCCTGACTTTC.

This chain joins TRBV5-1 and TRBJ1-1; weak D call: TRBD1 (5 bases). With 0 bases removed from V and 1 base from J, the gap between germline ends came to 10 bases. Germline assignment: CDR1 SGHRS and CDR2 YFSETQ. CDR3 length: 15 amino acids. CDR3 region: CASSLGGGGNTEAFF. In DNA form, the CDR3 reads TGCGCCAGCAGCTTGGGGGGCGGAGGGAACACTGAAGCTTTCTTT. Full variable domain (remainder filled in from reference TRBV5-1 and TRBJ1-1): KAGVTQTPRYLIKTRGQQVTLSCSPISGHRSVSWYQQTPGQGLQFLFEYFSETQRNKGNFPGRFSGRQFSNSRSEMNVSTLELGDSALYLCASSLGGGGNTEAFFGQGTRLTVV.

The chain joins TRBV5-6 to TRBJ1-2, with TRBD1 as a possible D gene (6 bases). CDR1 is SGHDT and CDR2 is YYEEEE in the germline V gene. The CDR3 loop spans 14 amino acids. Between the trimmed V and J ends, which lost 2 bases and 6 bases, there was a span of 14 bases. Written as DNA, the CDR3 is TGTGCCAGCAGCTTTTCCACAGGGATGGATGGCTACACCTTC. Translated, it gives CASSFSTGMDGYTF.

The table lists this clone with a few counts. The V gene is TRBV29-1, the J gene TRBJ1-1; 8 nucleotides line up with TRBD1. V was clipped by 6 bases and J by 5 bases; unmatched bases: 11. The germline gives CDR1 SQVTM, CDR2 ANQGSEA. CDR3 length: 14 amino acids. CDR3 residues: CSVQGAESWTEAFF. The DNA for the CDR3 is TGCAGCGTCCAGGGGGCGGAAAGCTGGACTGAAGCTTTCTTT.

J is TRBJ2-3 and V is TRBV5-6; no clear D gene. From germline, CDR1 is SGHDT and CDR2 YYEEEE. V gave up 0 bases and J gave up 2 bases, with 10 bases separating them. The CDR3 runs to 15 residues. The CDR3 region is CASSLGPRNTDTQYF. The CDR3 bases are TGTGCCAGCAGCTTGGGACCCCGTAACACAGATACGCAGTATTTT.

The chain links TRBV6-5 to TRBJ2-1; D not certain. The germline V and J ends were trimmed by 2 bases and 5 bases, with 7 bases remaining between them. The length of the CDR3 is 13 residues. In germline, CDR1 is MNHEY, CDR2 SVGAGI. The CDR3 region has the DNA TGTGCCAGCAGTTACATGACCCACAATGAGCAGTTCTTC. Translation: CASSYMTHNEQFF.